The 25 T cell receptor beta chains reported below all come from one sample, sequenced in a study of blood T cell repertoires in COVID-19. The table came from immunoSEQ multiplex PCR; TCRdb's copy has only in-frame clones and leaves some out. The sample has about 160,000 clones; about four fifths are singletons. What was sequenced was peripheral blood. These TCRs come from a woman older than 75 with acute or convalescent COVID-19.

For this clone: Other DNA sequences within the sample encode an identical CDR3. V usage is TRBV29-1 and J usage is TRBJ2-7; possibly TRBD1 for D (6 bases). This CDR3 has 11 amino acids. V was clipped by 4 bases and J by 4 bases, with 8 bases between them. In germline, CDR1 is SQVTM, CDR2 ANQGSEA. CDR3 DNA sequence: TGCAGCGTTGCCGGGACATACGAGCAGTACTTC. Translating gives CSVAGTYEQYF.

This clone was observed a handful of times. This chain links TRBV2 with TRBJ1-5; no firm D call. From germline, CDR1 is SNHLY and CDR2 FYNNEI. Trimming removed 3 bases from V and 2 bases from J, with 8 bases in between. This CDR3 spans 14 amino acids. The CDR3 DNA reads as TGTGCCAGCAGTGACCCTTTCCGCAATCAGCCCCAGCATTTT. It yields the protein CASSDPFRNQPQHF. Drawing the rest from reference TRBV2 and TRBJ1-5, the complete variable domain is EPEVTQTPSHQVTQMGQEVILRCVPISNHLYFYWYRQILGQKVEFLVSFYNNEISEKSEIFDDQFSVERPDGSNFTLKIRSTKLEDSAMYFCASSDPFRNQPQHFGDGTRLSIL.

The CDR3 region has the DNA TGTGCCAGCAGCTACCGGGACAGGGGATATGGCTACACCTTC. Its translation is CASSYRDRGYGYTF. The chain carries TRBV5-6 and TRBJ1-2; 10 bases are a match to TRBD1. Per germline, CDR1 SGHDT and CDR2 YYEEEE. The CDR3 runs to 14 residues. V lost 3 bases, J lost 5 bases, and 4 bases stayed unmatched.

V is TRBV19 and J is TRBJ1-6, with TRBD1 matching 9 bases. V lost 3 bases, J lost 7 bases, and 1 base stayed unmatched. CDR3 length: 14 amino acids. Germline assignment: CDR1 LNHDA and CDR2 SQIVND (reference sequence). The CDR3 here is CASSITGGNSPLHF. The CDR3 coding sequence is TGTGCCAGTAGTATTACAGGGGGCAATTCACCCCTCCACTTT.

The chain links TRBV30 to TRBJ1-6; TRBD1 is a possible D gene (5 bases). There are 19 residues in the CDR3. Germline V CDR1 and CDR2: GTSNPN, SVGIG (reference sequence). The germline V and J ends were trimmed by 2 bases and 2 bases, with 22 bases remaining between them. CDR3 loop: CAWSHERTRPSTYNSPLHF. CDR3 nucleotides: TGTGCCTGGAGTCACGAAAGGACAAGGCCCAGCACCTATAATTCACCCCTCCACTTT.

This clone was counted between two and nine times. The chain carries TRBV19 and TRBJ2-7, with TRBD2 matching over 11 bases. Germline CDR1 LNHDA, CDR2 SQIVND (reference sequence). V lost 5 bases and J lost 3; bases outside the gene matches: 3. The CDR3 runs to 14 residues. CDR3 sequence (DNA): TGTGCCAGTAGTCTGACTAGCGGGGTCTACGAGCAGTACTTC. Translation gives CASSLTSGVYEQYF.

This sequence joins TRBV7-9 and TRBJ1-3; D remains ambiguous. CDR3 length equals 15 residues. Germline V gene data show CDR1 as SEHNR and CDR2 as FQNEAQ (reference sequence). V dropped 1 base and J dropped 2 bases, with 9 bases sitting between them. CDR3 DNA sequence: TGTGCCAGCAGCTTAGAACTAGGGCCTGGAAACACCATATATTTT. Translating gives CASSLELGPGNTIYF.

The chain employs TRBV28 and TRBJ2-3; D unresolved. V lost 3 bases and J 0 bases, leaving 16 bases between the germline ends. The CDR3 sequence is 17 residues long. CDR1 and CDR2 from the germline V gene are MDHEN and SYDVKM. Here the CDR3 DNA reads TGTGCCAGCAGTTTTAATTTAGTTCAAACTAGCACAGATACGCAGTATTTT. Its translation is CASSFNLVQTSTDTQYF.

The chain couples TRBV5-5 to TRBJ1-4, with D hard to call. Germline loops: CDR1 SGHKS, CDR2 YYEKEE (reference sequence). V was trimmed by 4 bases and J by 8 bases, leaving 21 bases between them. The CDR3 sequence is 16 residues long. CDR3 residues: CASSLGVSGAGEKLFF. CDR3 DNA: TGTGCCAGCAGCCTGGGCGTTTCGGGTGCCGGGGAAAAACTGTTTTTT. The variable domain in full, completed from reference TRBV5-5 and TRBJ1-4, reads DAGVTQSPTHLIKTRGQQVTLRCSPISGHKSVSWYQQVLGQGPQFIFQYYEKEERGRGNFPDRFSARQFPNYSSELNVNALLLGDSALYLCASSLGVSGAGEKLFFGSGTQLSVL.

The chain combines TRBV19 with TRBJ2-1; D is possibly TRBD2 (5 bases). Trimming stripped 1 base from V and 8 bases from J, with 15 bases between. The length of the CDR3 is 15 residues. Germline CDR1 reads LNHDA; CDR2 reads SQIVND (reference sequence). Written as DNA, the CDR3 is TGTGCCAGTAGTATAGCGCAACTCCACGGGGATGAGCAGTTCTTC. This codes for CASSIAQLHGDEQFF.

This chain connects TRBV30 to TRBJ1-2, with D hard to call. Germline V gene data show CDR1 as GTSNPN and CDR2 as SVGIG (reference sequence). Trimming stripped 4 bases from V and 4 bases from J, with 10 bases between. The CDR3 spans 12 residues. The CDR3 is CAWTAGSYGYTF. The DNA for the CDR3 is TGTGCCTGGACCGCAGGATCCTATGGCTACACCTTC. The whole variable domain, filled in from reference TRBV30 and TRBJ1-2, reads SQTIHQWPATLVQPVGSPLSLECTVEGTSNPNLYWYRQAAGRGLQLLFYSVGIGQISSEVPQNLSASRPQDRQFILSSKKLLLSDSGFYLCAWTAGSYGYTFGSGTRLTVV.

The count of this clone is one. This chain uses TRBV19 with TRBJ2-5, with D hard to call. This CDR3 region has 14 residues. The V end was cut by 7 bases, the J end by 1 base, with 13 bases between. Per germline, CDR1 LNHDA and CDR2 SQIVND (reference sequence). The CDR3: CASTSLSSQETQYF. Written as DNA, the CDR3 is TGTGCCAGTACCTCCCTAAGTTCCCAAGAGACCCAGTACTTC.

The CDR3 spells CASSITEEELFF. The DNA of the CDR3 is TGTGCCAGCAGCATCACGGAGGAGGAACTGTTTTTT. V gene TRBV21-1 combines with J gene TRBJ1-4. TRBV21-1 is termed a pseudogene. This CDR3 spans 12 amino acids.

J is TRBJ2-3 and V is TRBV28; possible D gene TRBD2, 6 bases. V was pared by 7 bases and J by 3 bases, with 14 bases between. In germline, CDR1 is MDHEN, CDR2 SYDVKM. The CDR3 runs 14 residues. The CDR3 region has the DNA TGTGCCAGCACCTCTGTGGCGGGGACAGATACGCAGTATTTT. This codes for CASTSVAGTDTQYF.

This clone was observed a few times. The rearrangement links TRBV3-1 (or the pseudogene TRBV3-2) to TRBJ2-7, with D hard to call. The CDR3 spans 13 residues. Germline CDR1 is LGHDT and CDR2 is YNNKEL (reference sequence). Trimming removed 4 bases at V and 1 base at J, with 8 bases between. The CDR3, as DNA: TGTGCCAGCAGCCTTGGCAGGTCCTACGAGCAGTACTTC. Encoded protein: CASSLGRSYEQYF.

As for this clone: Other DNA sequences from this sample encode an identical CDR3 as well. The chain links TRBV2 to TRBJ1-5; D possibly corresponds to TRBD1 (6 bases). Germline CDR1 reads SNHLY; CDR2 reads FYNNEI. V was trimmed by 6 bases and J by 1 base, leaving 7 bases between them. The CDR3 is 13 amino acids. The CDR3 loop is CASSGQSNQPQHF. CDR3 DNA: TGTGCCAGCAGCGGACAGAGCAATCAGCCCCAGCATTTT.

The rearrangement joins TRBV7-6 to TRBJ2-3; D may be TRBD2 (7 bases). The CDR3 sequence is 18 residues long. V gave up 3 bases and J gave up 3 bases, with 22 bases separating them. Germline V gene sequence: CDR1 SGHVS, CDR2 FNYEAQ. The CDR3 spells CASSFRTGGPGGTDTQYF. DNA for the CDR3: TGTGCCAGCAGCTTTCGTACCGGGGGCCCGGGGGGAACAGATACGCAGTATTTT.

V usage is TRBV3-1 (or the pseudogene TRBV3-2) and J usage is TRBJ1-2, with D perhaps matching TRBD1 (5 bases). Trimming cost V 5 bases and J 7 bases, with 17 bases left between them. The CDR3 contains 14 residues. Germline CDR1 reads LGHDT; CDR2 reads YNNKEL (reference sequence). In DNA form, the CDR3 reads TGTGCCAGCAGCTACCGTCAGGGCTCGAGTGGCTACACCTTC. Translation: CASSYRQGSSGYTF.

The chain carries TRBV4-1 and TRBJ2-7; 7 bases are shared with TRBD1. The germline gives CDR1 MGHRA, CDR2 YSYEKL. J was trimmed by 1 base and V by 3 bases; bases with no gene match: 6. This CDR3 contains 15 residues. In DNA, the CDR3 is TGCGCCAGCAGCCAGACCGACAGGGAATCCTACGAGCAGTACTTC. Encoded protein: CASSQTDRESYEQYF.

This clone appeared a single time. This chain connects TRBV24-1 to TRBJ2-2, with 8 bases that match TRBD2. CDR3 size: 15 residues. Losses at the gene ends were 1 base for V and 5 bases for J; bases not matched to a gene: 2. In germline, CDR1 is KGHDR, CDR2 SFDVKD. The CDR3 DNA is TGTGCCACCAGTGATTTAGCGGGGGTTACCGGGGAGCTGTTTTTT. The encoded protein is CATSDLAGVTGELFF.

J is TRBJ1-2 and V is TRBV7-9; D is undetermined. Trimming removed 7 bases at V and 4 bases at J, with 16 bases between. Germline V lookup: CDR1 SEHNR, CDR2 FQNEAQ (reference sequence). This CDR3 is built from 14 residues. CDR3 nucleotides: TGTGCCAGCACCCTTGTGCATACGGTCTATGGCTACACCTTC. It translates to CASTLVHTVYGYTF.

The chain links TRBV30 to TRBJ1-4; the D gene is possibly TRBD1 (5 bases). CDR3 length: 15 residues. V shed 3 bases and J shed 3 bases, with 14 bases lying between them. Germline assignment: CDR1 GTSNPN and CDR2 SVGIG (reference sequence). CDR3 residues: CAWRRGGRPNEKLFF. The CDR3, as DNA: TGTGCCTGGAGGCGCGGGGGTCGCCCTAATGAAAAACTGTTTTTT. The full variable domain, completed using reference TRBV30 and TRBJ1-4, is SQTIHQWPATLVQPVGSPLSLECTVEGTSNPNLYWYRQAAGRGLQLLFYSVGIGQISSEVPQNLSASRPQDRQFILSSKKLLLSDSGFYLCAWRRGGRPNEKLFFGSGTQLSVL.

V gene TRBV18 combines with J gene TRBJ1-3; D might be TRBD1 (6 bases). This CDR3 region has 15 residues. Germline assignment: CDR1 KGHSH and CDR2 LQKENI. Trimming pared 6 bases from V and 2 bases from J, leaving 14 bases between. This chain's CDR3 is CASSTNDRPGNTIYF. CDR3 bases: TGTGCCAGCTCTACTAACGACAGGCCTGGAAACACCATATATTTT. Based on the CDR3 plus reference TRBV18 and TRBJ1-3, the full variable domain is NAGVMQNPRHLVRRRGQEARLRCSPMKGHSHVYWYRQLPEEGLKFMVYLQKENIIDESGMPKERFSAEFPKEGPSILRIQQVVRGDSAAYFCASSTNDRPGNTIYFGEGSWLTVV.

The J gene is TRBJ1-2, the V gene TRBV7-9; 7 nucleotides match TRBD1. The CDR3 extends over 17 amino acids. The V gene end was trimmed by 5 bases and the J gene end by 1 base; junction bases not matched to a gene: 13. From germline, CDR1 is SEHNR and CDR2 FQNEAQ (reference sequence). CDR3 sequence (DNA): TGTGCCAGCAGCCTAAACTCCGGGACAGCCTTTAACTATGGCTACACCTTC. Protein product: CASSLNSGTAFNYGYTF.

The chain links TRBV5-4 to TRBJ2-5; no definite D call. The germline CDR1 and CDR2 sequences are SGHNT and YYREEE (reference sequence). The CDR3 covers 14 residues. Trimming pared 0 bases from V and 0 bases from J, leaving 6 bases between. The chain's CDR3 is CASSLAPYQETQYF. CDR3 bases: TGTGCCAGCAGCTTGGCCCCGTACCAAGAGACCCAGTACTTC.